The rows below give T cell receptor beta chains drawn from one sample of a study of OX40 agonist ivuxolimab in advanced cancers. Only in-frame clones appear in the TCRdb table, and some are missing; sequencing was by immunoSEQ multiplex PCR. This sample has more than 50,000 clones, with 84% found just once. The material sequenced was CD4+ or CD8+ T cells sorted from blood, taken in a trial of the OX40 agonist ivuxolimab. Receptor source: an adult with an advanced solid tumor such as melanoma, head and neck, liver or kidney cancer. CDR3s leave out the opening cysteine and the closing phenylalanine or tryptophan.

J gene,V gene,CDR3 protein
TRBJ1-3,TRBV28,ASSPAGQDSGNTIY
TRBJ1-2,TRBV12-5,ASGLWGLYGYT
TRBJ2-3,TRBV5-1,ASSLQPTNTDTQY
TRBJ1-4,TRBV5-1,ASSLVGPGQGFLRSDEKLF
TRBJ1-2,TRBV10-3,AISESRGSNYGYT
TRBJ1-4,TRBV18,ASSSEDRVEKLF
TRBJ1-4,TRBV9,ASSPGETGVEKLF
TRBJ2-7,TRBV27,ASSLKGYFYEQY
TRBJ2-2,TRBV7-2,ASSPEYWAGELF
TRBJ1-2,TRBV28,ASSLVGQGNYGYT
TRBJ1-5,TRBV19,ASRTRTGVNSNQPQH
TRBJ2-5,TRBV2,AGPPGVAGETQY
TRBJ2-7,TRBV28,ASSTTGRNEQY
TRBJ1-6,TRBV4-1,ASSQGMAPLH
TRBJ2-1,TRBV10-1,ASSESGGINEQF
TRBJ2-3,TRBV1,TSSHPGLAGPTDTQY
TRBJ2-1,TRBV5-1,ASSLEPGVGYEQF
TRBJ2-7,TRBV28,ASPPDVVGTGAYEQY
TRBJ2-7,TRBV18,ASSPRIDEQY
TRBJ1-2,TRBV7-6,ASSPREGPYGYT
TRBJ2-2,TRBV4-1,ASSQARGSGTGELF
TRBJ2-3,TRBV4-3,ASSQGLAGGQDTQY
TRBJ2-1,TRBV30,AWVAGVSYNEQF
TRBJ1-2,TRBV30,AWSVRGTGGSSYGYT
TRBJ1-4,TRBV27,ASSLLGAGGHEKLF
TRBJ2-7,TRBV2,ASNLDRASEYEQY
TRBJ1-3,TRBV12-2,ASRSRQGGSGNTIY
.,TRBV28,ASRTFGFSYEQY
TRBJ1-5,TRBV19,ASSPGLRSGSLYSNQPQH
TRBJ2-1,TRBV10-1,ASSGELYNEQF
TRBJ1-5,TRBV4-2,ASSQGGSDRDQPQH
TRBJ1-5,TRBV19,ASRDRTHSNQPQH
TRBJ2-7,TRBV5-6,ASSLQGIPYEQY
TRBJ1-1,TRBV6-6,ASSYSGGGK
TRBJ2-1,TRBV29-1,SALGTSGSVHEQF
TRBJ2-5,TRBV4-2,ASSLTGTSGTSETQY
TRBJ2-3,TRBV29-1,SVVGGISTDTQY
TRBJ2-4,TRBV6-5,ASSPSEASKNIQY
TRBJ2-5,TRBV7-6,ASSLVLRGVSLKETQY
TRBJ1-2,TRBV29-1,SASTGGAGGYT
TRBJ2-1,TRBV5-1,ASSLEPRKNEQF
TRBJ2-5,TRBV4-1,ASSQGVTSGQETQY